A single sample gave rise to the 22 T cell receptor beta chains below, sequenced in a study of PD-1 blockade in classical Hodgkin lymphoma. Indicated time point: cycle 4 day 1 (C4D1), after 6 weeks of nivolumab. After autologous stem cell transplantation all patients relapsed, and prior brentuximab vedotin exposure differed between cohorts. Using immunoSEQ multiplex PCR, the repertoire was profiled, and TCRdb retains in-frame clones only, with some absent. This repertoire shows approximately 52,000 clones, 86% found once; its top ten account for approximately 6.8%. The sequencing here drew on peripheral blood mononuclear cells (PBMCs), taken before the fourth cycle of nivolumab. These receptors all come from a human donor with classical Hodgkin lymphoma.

The CDR3 nucleotides are TGTGCCAGCCACTCCTCTGGAAACACCATATATTTT. Translation: CASHSSGNTIYF. The V gene is TRBV28, the J gene TRBJ1-3; D gene uncertain. The CDR3 runs 12 residues. Per the germline V gene, CDR1 is MDHEN and CDR2 is SYDVKM. V was shortened by 8 bases and J by 0 bases, with 5 bases between the two germline ends.

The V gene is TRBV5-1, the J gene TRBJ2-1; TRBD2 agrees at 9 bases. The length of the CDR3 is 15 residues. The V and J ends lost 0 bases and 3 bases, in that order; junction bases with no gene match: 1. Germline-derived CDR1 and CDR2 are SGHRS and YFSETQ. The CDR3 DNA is TGCGCCAGCAGCTTGGTAGCGGGGGTCTACAATGAGCAGTTCTTC. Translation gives CASSLVAGVYNEQFF.

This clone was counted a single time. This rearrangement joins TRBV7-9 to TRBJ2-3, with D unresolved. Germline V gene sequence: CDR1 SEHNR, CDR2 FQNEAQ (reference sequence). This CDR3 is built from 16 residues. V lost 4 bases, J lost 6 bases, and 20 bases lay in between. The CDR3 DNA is TGTGCCAGCAGCTCTGAAAAGGAAATCCCCCGGGATACGCAGTATTTT. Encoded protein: CASSSEKEIPRDTQYF.

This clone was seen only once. The CDR3 is CASSSTTGVGNTIYF. The DNA for the CDR3 is TGTGCCAGCAGCTCCACGACAGGGGTTGGAAACACCATATATTTT. V gene TRBV5-6 combines with J gene TRBJ1-3; TRBD1 matches at 8 bases. The CDR3 runs 15 residues. Unmatched junction bases numbered 5, after V lost 3 bases and J lost 3 bases. Germline V CDR1 and CDR2: SGHDT, YYEEEE.

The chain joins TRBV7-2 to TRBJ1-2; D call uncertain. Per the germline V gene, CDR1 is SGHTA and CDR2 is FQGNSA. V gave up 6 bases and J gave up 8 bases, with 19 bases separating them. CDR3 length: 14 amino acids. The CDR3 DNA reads TGTGCCAGCAGTTCTATGGGTACTATTAGGGGCTACACCTTC. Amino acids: CASSSMGTIRGYTF.

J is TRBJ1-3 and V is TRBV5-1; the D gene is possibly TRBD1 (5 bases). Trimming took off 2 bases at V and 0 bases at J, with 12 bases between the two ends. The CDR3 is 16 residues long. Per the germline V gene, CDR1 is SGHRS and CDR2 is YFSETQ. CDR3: CASSFGAASSGNTIYF. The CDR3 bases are TGCGCCAGCAGCTTTGGGGCAGCAAGCTCTGGAAACACCATATATTTT.

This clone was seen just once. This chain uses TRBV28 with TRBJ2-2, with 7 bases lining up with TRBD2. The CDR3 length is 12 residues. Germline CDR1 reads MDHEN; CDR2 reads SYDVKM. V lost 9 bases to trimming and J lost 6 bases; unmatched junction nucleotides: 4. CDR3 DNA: TGTGCCAGTCGGGCGGGAGCCGGGGAGCTGTTTTTT. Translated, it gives CASRAGAGELFF.

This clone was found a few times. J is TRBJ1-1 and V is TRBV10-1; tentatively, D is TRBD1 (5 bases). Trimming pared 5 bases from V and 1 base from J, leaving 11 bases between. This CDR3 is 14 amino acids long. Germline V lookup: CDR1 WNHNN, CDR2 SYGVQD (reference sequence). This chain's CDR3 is CASSMAGRNTEAFF. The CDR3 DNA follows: TGCGCCAGCAGTATGGCAGGGAGGAACACTGAAGCTTTCTTT.

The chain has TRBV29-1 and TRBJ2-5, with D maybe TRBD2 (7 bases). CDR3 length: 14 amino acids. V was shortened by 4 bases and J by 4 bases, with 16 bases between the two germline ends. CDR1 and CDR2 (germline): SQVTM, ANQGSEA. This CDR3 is CSVGPAGTRETQYF. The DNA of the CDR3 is TGCAGCGTTGGGCCAGCGGGGACACGAGAGACCCAGTACTTC.

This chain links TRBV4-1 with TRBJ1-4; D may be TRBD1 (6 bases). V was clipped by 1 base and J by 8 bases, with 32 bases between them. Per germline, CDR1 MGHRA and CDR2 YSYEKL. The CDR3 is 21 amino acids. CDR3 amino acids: CASSQVGPRDSPQGLGEKLFF. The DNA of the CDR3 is TGCGCCAGCAGCCAAGTTGGGCCCCGGGACTCACCCCAGGGGCTTGGGGAAAAACTGTTTTTT.

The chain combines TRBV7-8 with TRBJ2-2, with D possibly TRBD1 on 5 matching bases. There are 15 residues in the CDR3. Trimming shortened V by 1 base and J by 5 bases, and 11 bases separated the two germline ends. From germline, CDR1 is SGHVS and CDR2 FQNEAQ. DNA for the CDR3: TGTGCCAGCAGCTTAGTAGGGGCCGGGACCGGGGAGCTGTTTTTT. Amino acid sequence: CASSLVGAGTGELFF.

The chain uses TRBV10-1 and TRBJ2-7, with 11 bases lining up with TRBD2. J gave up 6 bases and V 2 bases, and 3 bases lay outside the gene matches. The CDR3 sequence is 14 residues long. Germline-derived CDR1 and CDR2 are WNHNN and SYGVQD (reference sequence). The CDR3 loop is CASSELLAGGEQYF. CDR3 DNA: TGCGCCAGCAGTGAGCTCCTAGCGGGAGGCGAGCAGTACTTC.

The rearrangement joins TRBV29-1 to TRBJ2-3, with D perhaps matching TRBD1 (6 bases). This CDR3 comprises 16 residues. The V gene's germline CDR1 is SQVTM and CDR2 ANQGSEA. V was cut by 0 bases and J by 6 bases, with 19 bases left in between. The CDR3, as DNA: TGCAGCGTTGAAGAGGGTGACAGGAGACCCCCGGATACGCAGTATTTT. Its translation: CSVEEGDRRPPDTQYF.

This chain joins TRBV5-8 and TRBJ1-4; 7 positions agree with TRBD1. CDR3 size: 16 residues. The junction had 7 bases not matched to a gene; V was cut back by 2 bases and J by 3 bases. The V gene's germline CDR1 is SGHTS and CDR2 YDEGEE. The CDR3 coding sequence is TGTGCCAGCAGCTTTGGCAGGGGGGACTCTAATGAAAAACTGTTTTTT. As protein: CASSFGRGDSNEKLFF.

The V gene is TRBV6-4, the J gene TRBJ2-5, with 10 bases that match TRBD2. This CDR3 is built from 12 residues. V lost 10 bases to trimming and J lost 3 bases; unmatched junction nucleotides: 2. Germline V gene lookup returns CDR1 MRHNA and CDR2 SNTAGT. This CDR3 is CAIGLAEETQYF. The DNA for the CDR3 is TGTGCCATCGGACTAGCGGAAGAGACCCAGTACTTC.

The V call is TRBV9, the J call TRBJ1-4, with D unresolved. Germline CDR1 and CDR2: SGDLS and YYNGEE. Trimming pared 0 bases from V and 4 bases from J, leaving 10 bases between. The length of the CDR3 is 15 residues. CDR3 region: CASSVDVRYNEKLFF. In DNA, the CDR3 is TGTGCCAGCAGCGTAGACGTGCGGTATAATGAAAAACTGTTTTTT.

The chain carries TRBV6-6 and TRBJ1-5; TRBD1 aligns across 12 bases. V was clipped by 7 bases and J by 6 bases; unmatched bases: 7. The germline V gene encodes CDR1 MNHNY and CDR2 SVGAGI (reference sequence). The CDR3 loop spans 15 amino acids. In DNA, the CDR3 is TGTGCCAGCACCCCGGGACAGGGGGCACCTCAGCCCCAGCATTTT. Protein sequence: CASTPGQGAPQPQHF.

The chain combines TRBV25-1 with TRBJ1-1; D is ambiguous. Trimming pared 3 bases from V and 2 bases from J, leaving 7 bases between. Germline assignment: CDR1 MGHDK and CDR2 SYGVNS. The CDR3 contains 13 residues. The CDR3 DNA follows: TGTGCCAGCAGTGATGTCGGAAACACTGAAGCTTTCTTT. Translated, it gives CASSDVGNTEAFF.

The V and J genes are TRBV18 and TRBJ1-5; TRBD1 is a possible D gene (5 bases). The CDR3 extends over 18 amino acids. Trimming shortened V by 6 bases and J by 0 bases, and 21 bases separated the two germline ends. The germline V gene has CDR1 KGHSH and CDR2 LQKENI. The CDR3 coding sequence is TGTGCCAGCTCTCCCCGACAGCCGGTTCCATATAGCAATCAGCCCCAGCATTTT. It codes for CASSPRQPVPYSNQPQHF. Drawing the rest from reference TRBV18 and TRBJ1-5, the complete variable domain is NAGVMQNPRHLVRRRGQEARLRCSPMKGHSHVYWYRQLPEEGLKFMVYLQKENIIDESGMPKERFSAEFPKEGPSILRIQQVVRGDSAAYFCASSPRQPVPYSNQPQHFGDGTRLSIL.

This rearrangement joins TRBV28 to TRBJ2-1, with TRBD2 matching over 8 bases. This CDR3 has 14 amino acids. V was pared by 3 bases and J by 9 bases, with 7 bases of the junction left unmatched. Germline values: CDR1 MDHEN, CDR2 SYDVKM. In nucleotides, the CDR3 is TGTGCCAGCAGTTTGTTGCGGGAGGTGGGTGAGCAGTTCTTC. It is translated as CASSLLREVGEQFF.

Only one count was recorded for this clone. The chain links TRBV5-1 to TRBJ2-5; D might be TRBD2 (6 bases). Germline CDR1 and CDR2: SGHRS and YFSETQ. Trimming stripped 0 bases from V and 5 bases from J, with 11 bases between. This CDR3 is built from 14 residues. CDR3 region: CASSLGGSGETQYF. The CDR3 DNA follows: TGCGCCAGCAGCTTGGGAGGGAGCGGGGAGACCCAGTACTTC.

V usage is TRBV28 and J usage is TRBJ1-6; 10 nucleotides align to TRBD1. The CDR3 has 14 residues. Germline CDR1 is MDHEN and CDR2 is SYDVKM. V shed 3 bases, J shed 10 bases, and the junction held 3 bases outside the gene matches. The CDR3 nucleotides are TGTGCCAGCAGTTTCGGACAGGGGGTGTCACCCCTCCACTTT. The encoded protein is CASSFGQGVSPLHF.